This passage covers 13 T cell receptor beta chains from one sample sequenced in a study of T cell clonality in common variable immunodeficiency. Overall study results and limits: Common variable immunodeficiency TCR beta sequences reportedly had fewer deletions and N-nucleotide insertions.

These receptors lack a known antigen. Clones were read by immunoSEQ multiplex PCR, and TCRdb kept only the in-frame ones, dropping some. This table holds roughly 34,000 clones with no singletons; the top ten claim 6.5% to 7.5%. Material: peripheral blood mononuclear cells. Every receptor here comes from a human donor with common variable immunodeficiency.

As regards this clone: Only one base separates this from a far larger clonotype, so it likely reflects a read error. The read terminates 3 residues before the CDR3 end, so the remaining end is supplied by the germline J gene. The V call is TRBV7-9, the J call TRBJ2-7; D is ambiguous. The CDR3 loop spans 11 amino acids. The V gene's germline CDR1 is SEHNR and CDR2 FQNEAQ (reference sequence). Incomplete CDR3 DNA: TGTTCCAGCAGCCCGGCCTACGAG. Residues: CSSSPAYE. From start to end, the CDR3 is CSSSPAYEQYF.

As for this clone: The read ends 3 residues before the CDR3 terminus; that terminus is restored from the germline J gene. This rearrangement joins TRBV7-9 to TRBJ2-1; TRBD2 is a possible D gene (5 bases). Looked up from germline, CDR1 is SEHNR and CDR2 is FQNEAQ (reference sequence). There are 14 residues in the CDR3. The ends were cut back, 4 bases at V and 5 bases at J, with 12 bases in the middle. The CDR3 spells CASSSNWRDNEQFF. The sequenced part of the CDR3 DNA is TGTGCCAGCAGCTCTAATTGGCGGGACAATGAG.

Of note for this clone: The read terminates 3 residues before the CDR3 end, so the remaining end is supplied by the germline J gene. The gene calls are TRBV11-3 and TRBJ2-7; 9 nucleotides match TRBD2. Losses at the gene ends were 3 bases for V and 5 bases for J; bases not matched to a gene: 8. The CDR3 runs to 15 residues. Germline V gives CDR1 SGHNT, CDR2 YENEEA. The CDR3 reads CASSLGSSGTDEQYF. The CDR3 bases that were read are TGTGCCAGCAGCTTGGGCTCTAGCGGGACGGACGAG.

Points on this clone: The CDR3 is cut off 3 residues early in the read; its end comes from the germline J gene. V gene TRBV7-2 combines with J gene TRBJ2-2; D is possibly TRBD2 (6 bases). This CDR3 contains 13 residues. CDR1 SGHTA and CDR2 FQGNSA come from the germline V gene. Trimming took off 3 bases at V and 6 bases at J, with 8 bases between the two ends. The part of the CDR3 DNA that was read is TGTGCCAGCAGCTTGGGGGGTGCCGGGGAG. Its protein is CASSLGGAGE. The whole CDR3 sequence is CASSLGGAGELFF.

There are many counts of this clone. The observed sequence ends 3 residues before the CDR3 terminus, with the missing tail filled in from the germline J gene. The chain recombines TRBV19 with TRBJ2-3; 11 bases fit TRBD2. The CDR3 is made up of 16 amino acids. Unmatched junction bases numbered 4, after V lost 5 bases and J lost 0 bases. Germline V gives CDR1 LNHDA, CDR2 SQIVND (reference sequence). CDR3 amino acids: CASSGGLAASTDTQYF. The CDR3 bases that were read are TGTGCCAGTAGTGGGGGACTAGCGGCTAGCACAGATACG.

This clone was observed a few times. The read gets to within 3 residues of the CDR3 end, and the germline J gene fills in the rest. The V and J genes are TRBV6-1 and TRBJ2-1; 13 bases match TRBD2. The CDR3 extends over 18 amino acids. Germline loops: CDR1 MNHNS, CDR2 SASEGT. Trimming took 2 bases from V and 6 from J; bases not matched to a gene: 10. CDR3 DNA, as far as it was read: TGTGCCAGCAGTGAAAAACCCGGACTAGCGGGAGTCCTCAATGAG. The encoded protein is CASSEKPGLAGVLNE. The CDR3 in its entirety is CASSEKPGLAGVLNEQFF.

A note on this clone: The observed sequence ends 3 residues before the CDR3 terminus, with the missing tail filled in from the germline J gene. The rearrangement uses TRBV7-9 and TRBJ2-1; the D is unclear. The CDR3 consists of 15 residues. CDR1 and CDR2 from the germline V gene are SEHNR and FQNEAQ (reference sequence). The V end lost 2 bases, the J end lost 3 bases, and 11 bases lay between the germline ends. CDR3 bases read: TGTGCCAGCAGCTTAATTTCGCGGTTCTACAATGAG. It is translated as CASSLISRFYNE. The CDR3, in full, reads CASSLISRFYNEQFF.

This clone was counted many times. The CDR3 is cut off 3 residues early in the read; its end comes from the germline J gene. J is TRBJ2-1 and V is TRBV9, with 11 bases fitting TRBD2. The junction had 3 bases not matched to a gene; V was cut back by 0 bases and J by 4 bases. Germline V gene lookup returns CDR1 SGDLS and CDR2 YYNGEE. The CDR3 loop spans 16 amino acids. The CDR3 bases that were read are TGTGCCAGCAGCGTAGGCCTAGCGGGAGGTTACAATGAG. Translation gives CASSVGLAGGYNE. The full-length CDR3 reads as CASSVGLAGGYNEQFF.

Notes on this clone: The read terminates 3 residues ahead of where the CDR3 ends, so the germline J gene completes it. V is TRBV11-3 and J is TRBJ2-2, with D hard to call. The CDR3 is 15 amino acids. Trimming pared 3 bases from V and 0 bases from J, leaving 8 bases between. The germline CDR1 and CDR2 sequences are SGHNT and YENEEA. This CDR3 is CASSFTTPNTGELFF. The sequenced part of the CDR3 DNA is TGTGCCAGCAGCTTCACGACTCCGAACACCGGGGAG.

This clone was detected ten times or more. The read halts 3 residues ahead of the CDR3 end, with the missing end drawn from the germline J gene. The chain employs TRBV18 and TRBJ2-1; TRBD1 matches at 11 bases. The germline V gene has CDR1 KGHSH and CDR2 LQKENI. V lost 0 bases to trimming and J lost 6 bases; unmatched junction nucleotides: 7. This CDR3 has 17 amino acids. The CDR3 loop is CASSPPAGQGAFNEQFF. The covered CDR3 bases are TGTGCCAGCTCACCACCGGCTGGACAGGGGGCTTTCAATGAG.

To note about this clone: The missing CDR3 end, 3 residues past where the read stops, is filled in from the germline J gene. J is TRBJ2-7 and V is TRBV7-9; TRBD1 aligns across 8 bases. This CDR3 comprises 14 residues. J was trimmed by 5 bases and V by 3 bases; bases with no gene match: 6. Germline CDR1 and CDR2: SEHNR and FQNEAQ (reference sequence). CDR3 protein: CASSFTDRAHEQYF. CDR3 DNA, as far as it was read: TGTGCCAGCAGCTTTACGGACAGGGCCCACGAG.

As for this clone: From the germline J gene comes the end of the CDR3, since the read stops 3 residues before it. The chain couples TRBV11-2 to TRBJ2-2; maybe TRBD1 (6 bases). The CDR3 has 15 residues. V dropped 7 bases and J dropped 6 bases, with 18 bases sitting between them. Germline V CDR1 and CDR2: SGHAT, FQNNGV. The DNA read from the CDR3 is TGTGCCAGCATCATGAGGGGGAAGGGTTCCGGGGAG. Translated, it gives CASIMRGKGSGE. In full, the CDR3 reads CASIMRGKGSGELFF.

A note on this clone: The read finishes 3 residues shy of the CDR3 end, and the germline J gene is used to complete it. The rearrangement uses TRBV20-1 and TRBJ2-5; TRBD1 is a possible D gene (5 bases). Germline V gives CDR1 DFQATT, CDR2 SNEGSKA (reference sequence). The CDR3 sequence is 15 residues long. The V end lost 2 bases, the J end lost 2 bases, and 15 bases lay between the germline ends. The CDR3 DNA, read in part, is TGCAGTGCTAGATTTGGGCCAAGGGGACAAGAGACC. Protein sequence: CSARFGPRGQET. The entire CDR3 reads CSARFGPRGQETQYF.